These 11 T cell receptor beta chains were all obtained from the same sample, sequenced in a study of molecular identifiers for immune sequencing clone quantification. TCRdb re-called the PCR reads with MiXCR, one entry per CDR3 protein. The table has roughly 100,000 distinct CDR3 sequences, about 35% seen once; the top ten hold 9.5% to 10%. The sequencing input was naive CD8+ T cells from blood, with Jurkat cell RNA spiked in. As for subset: FACS-sorted CD8+CD4-CCR7+CD45RA+ naive T cells. Receptors originate from a human donor in good health. Some libraries in this study had Jurkat cell RNA spiked in.

The chain joins TRBV11-2 to TRBJ1-2, with D perhaps matching TRBD1 (6 bases). The V end lost 6 bases, the J end lost 4 bases, and 24 bases lay between the germline ends. Germline lookup yields CDR1 SGHAT and CDR2 FQNNGV. This CDR3 is 17 amino acids long. The CDR3 DNA follows: TGTGCCAGCAGATCAACCCCGACCCACAGGGTTGGCTATGGCTACACCTTC. This sequence encodes CASRSTPTHRVGYGYTF.

This clonotype was detected once. It is likely a read error, because the conserved phenylalanine at the end of the CDR3 is missing. V gene TRBV20-1 combines with J gene TRBJ1-6, with a tentative D call TRBD1 (6 bases). From germline, CDR1 is DFQATT and CDR2 SNEGSKA (reference sequence). The CDR3 totals 13 residues. CDR3 sequence (DNA): TGCAGTGCCCTAAGGCAGGGGAATTCCCCCCTCCACATT. The encoded protein is CSALRQGNSPLHI.

V is TRBV18 and J is TRBJ2-7; the D is unclear. The length of the CDR3 is 17 residues. The V gene's germline CDR1 is KGHSH and CDR2 LQKENI. With 2 bases removed from V and 2 bases from J, the gap between germline ends came to 19 bases. Here the CDR3 DNA reads TGTGCCAGCTCACCAAGCGAAGAGACAACAGACCCCTACGAGCAGTACTTC. This gives the protein CASSPSEETTDPYEQYF.

V and J are TRBV9 and TRBJ2-7; the D gene is possibly TRBD1 (5 bases). The V gene's germline CDR1 is SGDLS and CDR2 YYNGEE. This CDR3 region has 13 residues. Trimming cost V 4 bases and J 2 bases, with 10 bases left between them. The chain's CDR3 is CASSKDITYEQYF. CDR3 bases: TGTGCCAGCAGCAAGGACATAACCTACGAGCAGTACTTC.

Comments on this clonotype: A much bigger clone sits one base away, suggesting this may be a read error. The CDR3 spells CSALAGRTYEQYF. As DNA, the CDR3 is TGCAGCGCCCTGGCAGGCCGCACCTACGAGCAGTACTTC. The V and J genes are TRBV29-1 and TRBJ2-7, with D hard to call. Germline values: CDR1 SQVTM, CDR2 ANQGSEA. There are 13 residues in the CDR3. The V end lost 7 bases, the J end lost 2 bases, and 15 bases lay between the germline ends.

This clonotype showed up many times. This chain connects TRBV12-3 or TRBV12-4 to TRBJ2-3, with TRBD2 as a possible D gene (6 bases). The CDR3 runs 15 residues. V was cut by 3 bases and J by 0 bases, with 10 bases left in between. CDR3 protein: CASSFWRDSTDTQYF. The CDR3 DNA reads as TGTGCCAGCAGTTTCTGGCGGGATAGCACAGATACGCAGTATTTT.

This clonotype was counted ten times or more. The chain joins TRBV14 to TRBJ2-3; no clear D. The CDR3 loop spans 13 amino acids. The V gene lost 1 base and the J gene lost 7 bases, with 9 bases spanning the gap. Per the germline V gene, CDR1 is SGHDN and CDR2 is FVKESK. CDR3 residues: CASSQVNFHTQYF. The CDR3 region has the DNA TGTGCCAGCAGCCAAGTGAACTTCCATACGCAGTATTTT. The full variable domain, rest sourced from reference TRBV14 and TRBJ2-3, is EAGVTQFPSHSVIEKGQTVTLRCDPISGHDNLYWYRRVMGKEIKFLLHFVKESKQDESGMPNNRFLAERTGGTYSTLKVQPAELEDSGVYFCASSQVNFHTQYFGPGTRLTVL.

This clonotype has just a few counts. V gene TRBV4-1 combines with J gene TRBJ2-2; D unclear. Germline CDR1 reads MGHRA; CDR2 reads YSYEKL. Trimming removed 4 bases from V and 4 bases from J, with 10 bases in between. The CDR3 totals 14 residues. The CDR3 loop reads CASSRRYFTGELFF. The CDR3 DNA reads TGCGCCAGCAGCCGGCGCTATTTCACCGGGGAGCTGTTTTTT.

In the case of this clonotype: This likely comes from a read error, as the CDR3 has no conserved phenylalanine or tryptophan at its end. The rearrangement joins TRBV27 to TRBJ1-1; no definite D call. CDR1 is MNHEY, CDR2 SMNVEV, per germline (reference sequence). This CDR3 region has 11 residues. Trimming cost V 3 bases and J 8 bases, with 7 bases left between them. Written as DNA, the CDR3 is TGTGCCAGCAGTTTGGGAAGGGAAGCTTTCCTT. This translates into CASSLGREAFL.

This clonotype was counted many times. V gene TRBV7-8 combines with J gene TRBJ2-3; 14 bases match TRBD2. The germline V gene has CDR1 SGHVS and CDR2 FQNEAQ. The J segment lost 4 bases and the V segment lost 7 bases, leaving 7 bases of the junction unmatched. This CDR3 is built from 16 residues. The CDR3 DNA reads TGTGCCAGCAAGGGACTAGCGGGAGTGATCGCAGATACGCAGTATTTT. It encodes CASKGLAGVIADTQYF.

The chain carries TRBV6-1 and TRBJ1-5, with 7 nucleotides matching TRBD1. Germline CDR1 is MNHNS and CDR2 is SASEGT. CDR3 length: 16 amino acids. With 4 bases clipped from V and 6 bases from J, the junction kept 12 bases outside the gene matches. The CDR3 DNA sequence: TGTGCCAGCAGTGCCCTTCTCTCACAGGGGTTTCAGCCCCAGCATTTT. This sequence encodes CASSALLSQGFQPQHF.